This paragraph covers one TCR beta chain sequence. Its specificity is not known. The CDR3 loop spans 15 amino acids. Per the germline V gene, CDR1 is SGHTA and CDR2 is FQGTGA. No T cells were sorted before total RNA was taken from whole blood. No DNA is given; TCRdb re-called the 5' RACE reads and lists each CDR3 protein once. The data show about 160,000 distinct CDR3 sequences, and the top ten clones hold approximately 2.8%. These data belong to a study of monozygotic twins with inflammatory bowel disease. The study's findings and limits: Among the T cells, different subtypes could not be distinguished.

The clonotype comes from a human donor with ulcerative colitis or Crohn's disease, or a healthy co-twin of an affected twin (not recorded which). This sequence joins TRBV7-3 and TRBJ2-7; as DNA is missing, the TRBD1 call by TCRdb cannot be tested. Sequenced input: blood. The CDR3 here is CASSPRHGAGYEQYF. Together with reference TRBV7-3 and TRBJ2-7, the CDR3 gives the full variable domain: GAGVSQTPSNKVTEKGKYVELRCDPISGHTALYWYRQSLGQGPEFLIYFQGTGAADDSGLPNDRFFAVRPEGSVSTLKIQRTERGDSAVYLCASSPRHGAGYEQYFGPGTRLTVT.